The 27 T cell receptor beta chains below were found in one sample sequenced in a study of regulatory T cells in long-lasting Graves disease. Arm-PCR of CDR3 regions with iRepertoire HTBI primers generated TCR beta libraries. TCRdb reprocessed the multiplex PCR reads with MiXCR, giving one entry per CDR3 protein. The sample includes some 450,000 distinct CDR3 sequences, around 22% seen only once; the top ten take about a quarter. The time point is: persistent/refractory GD, antithyroid drugs over 5 years with positive TRAb. RNA isolated from PBMCs was used to make the TCR library. The sample in question was peripheral blood mononuclear cells (PBMCs), obtained when the disease was refractory, from a patient treated with antithyroid drugs. Receptors originate from a female donor with Graves disease.

This clonotype was counted only a few times. The genes are TRBV27 and TRBJ2-7, with TRBD1 matching 8 bases. V was pared by 8 bases and J by 6 bases, with 9 bases of the junction left unmatched. Looked up from germline, CDR1 is MNHEY and CDR2 is SMNVEV (reference sequence). The CDR3 consists of 13 residues. CDR3 in DNA: TGTGCCAGCCGGAAGACAGGGGACAGCGAGCAGTACTTC. Translation gives CASRKTGDSEQYF.

V is TRBV4-1 and J is TRBJ1-2, with D tentatively TRBD1 (6 bases). The ends were cut back, 1 base at V and 4 bases at J, with 16 bases in the middle. This CDR3 comprises 16 residues. Germline CDR1 reads MGHRA; CDR2 reads YSYEKL. The CDR3 reads CASSQVPGQSSYGYTF. DNA of the CDR3: TGCGCCAGCAGCCAAGTTCCCGGACAGTCATCCTATGGCTACACCTTC.

This sequence joins TRBV9 and TRBJ2-1, with D unresolved. V was shortened by 2 bases and J by 7 bases, with 7 bases between the two germline ends. The germline V gene encodes CDR1 SGDLS and CDR2 YYNGEE. The CDR3 is 12 amino acids. In nucleotides, the CDR3 is TGTGCCAGCAGCGTTAGTTTAAATGAGCAGTTCTTC. Its translation: CASSVSLNEQFF.

This chain connects TRBV20-1 to TRBJ2-5; D remains ambiguous. CDR1 and CDR2 from the germline V gene are DFQATT and SNEGSKA (reference sequence). The CDR3 is 12 residues long. Trimming removed 5 bases at V and 4 bases at J, with 11 bases between. CDR3 residues: CSAGWGSETQYF. DNA of the CDR3: TGCAGTGCTGGGTGGGGATCAGAGACCCAGTACTTC.

The chain carries TRBV12-3 or TRBV12-4 and TRBJ2-7, with TRBD1 identical over 9 bases. Trimming cost V 0 bases and J 2 bases; bases outside gene matches: 2. The CDR3 totals 15 residues. The DNA of the CDR3 is TGTGCCAGCAGTTTAGCAGGACAGGGGCCCTACGAGCAGTACTTC. It translates to CASSLAGQGPYEQYF.

This sequence joins TRBV6-9 and TRBJ2-5, with 11 bases that match TRBD2. CDR3 length: 14 residues. Germline trimming cut 4 bases from V and 5 bases from J; bases unmatched to any gene: 3. Germline V gives CDR1 MNHGY, CDR2 SVAAGI. CDR3 region: CASSLIAGGETQYF. CDR3 in DNA: TGTGCCAGCAGTTTAATAGCGGGAGGGGAGACCCAGTACTTC.

This clonotype was seen at least ten times. The chain uses TRBV3-1 and TRBJ1-2, with D maybe TRBD1 (5 bases). Trimming pared 5 bases from V and 4 bases from J, leaving 8 bases between. The CDR3 totals 12 residues. Per germline, CDR1 LGHDT and CDR2 YNNKEL (reference sequence). The CDR3 nucleotides are TGTGCCAGCAGCGCCGGGGCCTATGGCTACACCTTC. Translated, it gives CASSAGAYGYTF.

This chain connects TRBV28 to TRBJ1-2, with 10 bases matching TRBD1. Germline V gene lookup returns CDR1 MDHEN and CDR2 SYDVKM. V trimming: 3 bases; J trimming: 7 bases; junction bases outside the gene matches: 5. There are 14 residues in the CDR3. Here the CDR3 DNA reads TGTGCCAGCAGTTTGGGGACAGGGGAAAGTGGCTACACCTTC. Translating gives CASSLGTGESGYTF.

The V call is TRBV20-1, the J call TRBJ1-6; TRBD1 matches 10 bases. This CDR3 is built from 16 residues. V dropped 3 bases and J dropped 5; count of bases not matched to a gene: 7. The V gene's germline CDR1 is DFQATT and CDR2 SNEGSKA (reference sequence). The CDR3 region is CSARLGTGVNNSPLHF. CDR3 in DNA: TGCAGTGCTAGGCTCGGGACAGGGGTAAATAATTCACCCCTCCACTTT.

The chain combines TRBV5-1 with TRBJ1-2, with TRBD1 as a possible D gene (5 bases). CDR3 length: 15 residues. CDR1 is SGHRS and CDR2 is YFSETQ in the germline V gene. The V end was cut by 0 bases, the J end by 4 bases, with 13 bases between. In DNA, the CDR3 is TGCGCCAGCAGCTTGGACGGGGACGGAACCTATGGCTACACCTTC. It yields the protein CASSLDGDGTYGYTF. Full variable domain (remainder filled in from reference TRBV5-1 and TRBJ1-2): KAGVTQTPRYLIKTRGQQVTLSCSPISGHRSVSWYQQTPGQGLQFLFEYFSETQRNKGNFPGRFSGRQFSNSRSEMNVSTLELGDSALYLCASSLDGDGTYGYTFGSGTRLTVV.

This clonotype was seen a handful of times. The J gene is TRBJ2-1, the V gene TRBV27, with unresolved D. V was cut by 6 bases and J by 3 bases, with 12 bases left in between. The CDR3 has 14 amino acids. Germline V gene lookup returns CDR1 MNHEY and CDR2 SMNVEV (reference sequence). This chain's CDR3 is CASRKTAVYNEQFF. CDR3 coding DNA: TGTGCCAGCAGAAAAACAGCTGTCTACAATGAGCAGTTCTTC.

This clonotype was detected only a few times. The V gene is TRBV27, the J gene TRBJ2-7, with TRBD1 matching 9 bases. Germline V lookup: CDR1 MNHEY, CDR2 SMNVEV (reference sequence). V lost 1 base and J lost 1; bases outside the gene matches: 5. CDR3 length: 16 residues. DNA of the CDR3: TGTGCCAGCAGTTTATTCGGGACAGGGAGGTCCTACGAGCAGTACTTC. This encodes CASSLFGTGRSYEQYF.

This clonotype occurred many times. The rearrangement uses TRBV28 and TRBJ2-7; D might be TRBD1 (6 bases). CDR3 length equals 12 residues. The V end was cut by 10 bases, the J end by 0 bases, with 10 bases between. Germline V gene lookup returns CDR1 MDHEN and CDR2 SYDVKM. CDR3 amino acids: CAIGQPSYEQYF. The CDR3 coding sequence is TGTGCCATCGGACAGCCCTCCTACGAGCAGTACTTC.

This clonotype was seen a few times. The genes are TRBV19 and TRBJ2-2; D is uncertain. Germline V CDR1 and CDR2: LNHDA, SQIVND (reference sequence). Trimming removed 5 bases from V and 6 bases from J, with 7 bases in between. The CDR3 extends over 12 amino acids. This CDR3 reads CASSREAGELFF. The CDR3 DNA reads TGTGCCAGTAGTCGCGAAGCCGGGGAGCTGTTTTTT.

The V call is TRBV6-2 or TRBV6-3, the J call TRBJ2-7, with a tentative D call TRBD2 (5 bases). Germline-derived CDR1 and CDR2 are MNHEY and SVGEGT. This CDR3 is built from 15 residues. V was pared by 3 bases and J by 0 bases, with 12 bases between. In nucleotides, the CDR3 is TGTGCCAGCAGTTATGGAGGCGCTAGCTCCTACGAGCAGTACTTC. Protein: CASSYGGASSYEQYF.

Notes on this clonotype: This could be a read error, since a much larger clone is one nucleotide away. This sequence joins TRBV6-1 and TRBJ2-7, with TRBD1 identical over 9 bases. CDR1 is MNHNS, CDR2 SASEGT, per germline. Trimming took 7 bases from V and 6 from J; bases not matched to a gene: 10. The CDR3 totals 14 residues. The CDR3 here is CASTFVQGACEQYF. The CDR3 region has the DNA TGTGCCAGCACCTTTGTACAGGGGGCCTGCGAGCAGTACTTC.

The chain employs TRBV3-1 and TRBJ1-1; D ambiguous. The CDR3 totals 15 residues. Trimming took off 0 bases at V and 6 bases at J, with 14 bases between the two ends. The germline CDR1 and CDR2 sequences are LGHDT and YNNKEL (reference sequence). CDR3 protein: CASSQDRGSGPEAFF. The DNA for the CDR3 is TGTGCCAGCAGCCAAGATAGAGGGTCTGGGCCTGAAGCTTTCTTT.

This clonotype was counted only a few times. V usage is TRBV18 and J usage is TRBJ1-4; possible D gene TRBD1, 5 bases. V lost 4 bases and J 4 bases, leaving 19 bases between the germline ends. This CDR3 has 17 amino acids. Germline V CDR1 and CDR2: KGHSH, LQKENI. In nucleotides, the CDR3 is TGTGCCAGCTCACAAAATGATGTCGGGACCGGTAATGAAAAACTGTTTTTT. As protein: CASSQNDVGTGNEKLFF.

DNA for the CDR3: TGTGCCAGTAGTGTTAACGGGGGCTTCAATCAGCCCCAGCATTTT. The encoded protein is CASSVNGGFNQPQHF. V gene TRBV19 combines with J gene TRBJ1-5; a possible D gene is TRBD1 (6 bases). Trimming shortened V by 5 bases and J by 3 bases, and 14 bases separated the two germline ends. The germline CDR1 and CDR2 sequences are LNHDA and SQIVND (reference sequence). This CDR3 is 15 amino acids long.

This clonotype was seen many times. The chain combines TRBV28 with TRBJ1-1; 7 nucleotides line up with TRBD1. CDR3 length equals 16 residues. V trimming: 2 bases; J trimming: 4 bases; junction bases outside the gene matches: 10. Germline CDR1 is MDHEN and CDR2 is SYDVKM. The CDR3 reads CASSLLTTGSGTEAFF. CDR3 bases: TGTGCCAGCAGTTTACTCACGACAGGGAGTGGCACTGAAGCTTTCTTT.

This clonotype appeared a few times. The chain couples TRBV7-2 to TRBJ1-1; 7 bases agree with TRBD1. This CDR3 has 15 residues. Germline loops: CDR1 SGHTA, CDR2 FQGNSA. V was pared by 4 bases and J by 6 bases, with 11 bases of the junction left unmatched. The CDR3: CASSSLPGQKPEAFF. The DNA for the CDR3 is TGTGCCAGCAGCTCATTGCCGGGACAGAAACCTGAAGCTTTCTTT.

This clonotype was detected only a few times. V is TRBV29-1 and J is TRBJ1-2, with D uncertain. The CDR3 sequence is 15 residues long. Germline CDR1 and CDR2: SQVTM and ANQGSEA. Deletions cut 2 bases from V and 0 bases from J, with 13 bases between. The CDR3 region is CSVEISELANYGYTF. In nucleotides, the CDR3 is TGCAGCGTTGAAATCTCGGAGTTAGCTAACTATGGCTACACCTTC.

This clonotype was counted at least ten times. This chain connects TRBV28 to TRBJ2-7, with D perhaps matching TRBD1 (5 bases). The CDR3 is 16 amino acids. Trimming removed 5 bases from V and 5 bases from J, with 22 bases in between. The germline gives CDR1 MDHEN, CDR2 SYDVKM. The CDR3 DNA follows: TGTGCCAGCAGTCTCCGGTTAGTGACCCTAGGGGACGAGCAGTACTTC. The encoded protein is CASSLRLVTLGDEQYF.

The chain is built from TRBV6-1 and TRBJ2-2, with TRBD2 as a possible D gene (5 bases). Germline-derived CDR1 and CDR2 are MNHNS and SASEGT. Trimming pared 7 bases from V and 6 bases from J, leaving 18 bases between. The CDR3 extends over 15 amino acids. The CDR3, as DNA: TGTGCCAGCACACCGCAGCCCCTGGAGGCCGGGGAGCTGTTTTTT. Protein sequence: CASTPQPLEAGELFF.

This clonotype was seen ten or more times. The rearrangement links TRBV30 to TRBJ2-5, with a weak D call TRBD1 (6 bases). CDR1 is GTSNPN, CDR2 SVGIG, per germline (reference sequence). The length of the CDR3 is 14 residues. The V gene lost 0 bases and the J gene lost 5 bases, with 13 bases spanning the gap. CDR3 sequence: CAWSVGQGSETQYF. In DNA form, the CDR3 reads TGTGCCTGGAGTGTAGGGCAGGGGTCGGAGACCCAGTACTTC.

The chain's CDR3 is CSARTGDSYNEQFF. The CDR3 coding sequence is TGCAGTGCTAGGACAGGGGACTCCTACAATGAGCAGTTCTTC. The chain is built from TRBV20-1 and TRBJ2-1; TRBD1 matches at 8 bases. Germline V gene data show CDR1 as DFQATT and CDR2 as SNEGSKA (reference sequence). V dropped 3 bases and J dropped 0; count of bases not matched to a gene: 1. This CDR3 has 14 residues.

This clonotype was observed many times. The chain links TRBV12-3 or TRBV12-4 to TRBJ1-5; D not resolved. The CDR3 loop spans 15 amino acids. Trimming took 3 bases from V and 7 from J, leaving 16 bases between them. The DNA of the CDR3 is TGTGCCAGCAGTTTTGAGAAAGGAGAAGAGCAGCCCCAGCATTTT. Translation: CASSFEKGEEQPQHF.